These 21 T cell receptor beta chains share one sample of origin, sequenced in a study of radiotherapy plus CTLA-4 blockade in lung cancer. Clones were sequenced by immunoSEQ multiplex PCR, and TCRdb holds only the in-frame ones, with some missing. The data show 45,000 to 55,000 clones, 82% seen once. Specimen: peripheral blood, collected from a patient treated with radiotherapy plus ipilimumab. The receptors come from a human donor with non-small cell lung cancer who had stable disease on radiotherapy plus ipilimumab.

This clone turned up a few times. V usage is TRBV5-1 and J usage is TRBJ2-1; 11 bases align to TRBD2. The CDR3 totals 16 residues. The ends lost 4 bases at V and 6 bases at J; junction bases unmatched: 9. Germline CDR1 reads SGHRS; CDR2 reads YFSETQ. In DNA, the CDR3 is TGCGCCAGCAGCCCAGGGACTAGCGGATCCCTCAATGAGCAGTTCTTC. Translation gives CASSPGTSGSLNEQFF.

This clone showed up just a few times. The rearrangement links TRBV5-6 to TRBJ2-3; a possible D gene is TRBD2 (5 bases). V shed 0 bases and J shed 6 bases, with 14 bases lying between them. Germline V CDR1 and CDR2: SGHDT, YYEEEE. The CDR3 is 15 amino acids. This chain's CDR3 is CASSLVVAPGDTQYF. CDR3 DNA: TGTGCCAGCAGCTTGGTCGTAGCCCCGGGGGATACGCAGTATTTT.

Written as DNA, the CDR3 is TGTGCCAGCAGTGGCCAGGGTACAGATACGCAGTATTTT. It codes for CASSGQGTDTQYF. This rearrangement joins TRBV25-1 to TRBJ2-3; perhaps TRBD1 as D (5 bases). The length of the CDR3 is 13 residues. The ends were cut back, 4 bases at V and 3 bases at J, with 8 bases in the middle. Per germline, CDR1 MGHDK and CDR2 SYGVNS.

V usage is TRBV5-6 and J usage is TRBJ2-7, with D perhaps TRBD2 (5 bases). Trimming stripped 0 bases from V and 6 bases from J, with 16 bases between. The germline V gene encodes CDR1 SGHDT and CDR2 YYEEEE. The CDR3 loop spans 15 amino acids. CDR3 protein: CASSLAKEVASEQYF. CDR3 nucleotides: TGTGCCAGCAGCTTGGCCAAGGAGGTCGCAAGCGAGCAGTACTTC. Using reference TRBV5-6 and TRBJ2-7 for the parts outside the CDR3, the full variable domain is DAGVTQSPTHLIKTRGQQVTLRCSPKSGHDTVSWYQQALGQGPQFIFQYYEEEERQRGNFPDRFSGHQFPNYSSELNVNALLLGDSALYLCASSLAKEVASEQYFGPGTRLTVT.

The rearrangement joins TRBV11-2 to TRBJ1-2; D is unclear. The CDR3 has 12 amino acids. Germline lookup yields CDR1 SGHAT and CDR2 FQNNGV. The germline V and J ends were trimmed by 6 bases and 5 bases, with 10 bases remaining between them. CDR3 amino acids: CASSPNSYGYTF. CDR3 DNA sequence: TGTGCCAGCAGTCCAAACAGTTATGGCTACACCTTC.

This clone was seen only a few times. This chain joins TRBV7-9 and TRBJ1-5; TRBD1 matches 7 bases. J gave up 7 bases and V 1 base, and 7 bases lay outside the gene matches. Germline V gene sequence: CDR1 SEHNR, CDR2 FQNEAQ (reference sequence). The CDR3 loop spans 15 amino acids. The CDR3 protein is CASSLGDRERQPQHF. The CDR3 DNA reads as TGTGCCAGCAGCTTAGGCGACAGGGAAAGGCAGCCCCAGCATTTT.

V is TRBV25-1 and J is TRBJ1-1, with D hard to call. The germline V and J ends were trimmed by 0 bases and 7 bases, with 9 bases remaining between them. The CDR3 has 13 residues. CDR1 MGHDK and CDR2 SYGVNS come from the germline V gene. In nucleotides, the CDR3 is TGTGCCAGCAGTGAATATACGGGGAGTGAAGCTTTCTTT. Translation: CASSEYTGSEAFF.

V gene TRBV7-9 combines with J gene TRBJ1-2, with D uncertain. Germline V gene sequence: CDR1 SEHNR, CDR2 FQNEAQ (reference sequence). V lost 3 bases to trimming and J lost 7 bases, with 9 bases between them. CDR3 length equals 12 residues. For the CDR3, the DNA is TGTGCCAGCAGCTTGGCCACCAGTGGCTACACCTTC. Amino acids: CASSLATSGYTF.

This clone has a handful of counts. The V and J genes are TRBV19 and TRBJ2-7; 9 bases are a match to TRBD1. Germline V gives CDR1 LNHDA, CDR2 SQIVND (reference sequence). The V gene end was trimmed by 5 bases and the J gene end by 6 bases; junction bases not matched to a gene: 5. The CDR3 totals 13 residues. The CDR3 DNA reads as TGTGCCAGTAGTGGGGACAGGGTTTCCGAGCAGTACTTC. It specifies CASSGDRVSEQYF.

The rearrangement links TRBV27 to TRBJ1-1, with 7 bases identical to TRBD1. This CDR3 has 14 amino acids. V lost 6 bases, J lost 4 bases, and 8 bases stayed unmatched. CDR1 and CDR2 from the germline V gene are MNHEY and SMNVEV (reference sequence). The CDR3 spells CASRLQGMGTEAFF. The CDR3, as DNA: TGTGCCAGCAGGCTACAGGGGATGGGCACTGAAGCTTTCTTT.

This chain links TRBV28 with TRBJ2-7; perhaps TRBD1 as D (7 bases). CDR3 length equals 14 residues. Trimming removed 3 bases at V and 0 bases at J, with 9 bases between. Germline CDR1 MDHEN, CDR2 SYDVKM. The CDR3 is CASSLRDSSYEQYF. The CDR3 DNA reads as TGTGCCAGCAGTTTGCGGGACAGCTCCTACGAGCAGTACTTC.

The genes are TRBV11-1 and TRBJ2-1, with 10 bases fitting TRBD2. In germline, CDR1 is SGHAT, CDR2 FQDESV (reference sequence). The V segment lost 1 base and the J segment 7 bases; nucleotides outside the gene matches: 7. This CDR3 region has 16 residues. Here the CDR3 reads CASSLEASGSRNEQFF. DNA for the CDR3: TGTGCCAGCAGCTTAGAAGCTAGCGGGAGTAGGAATGAGCAGTTCTTC. The entire variable domain, with the rest obtained from reference TRBV11-1 and TRBJ2-1, is as follows: EAEVAQSPRYKITEKSQAVAFWCDPISGHATLYWYRQILGQGPELLVQFQDESVVDDSQLPKDRFSAERLKGVDSTLKIQPAELGDSAMYLCASSLEASGSRNEQFFGPGTRLTVL.

The chain combines TRBV28 with TRBJ2-1, with 9 bases that match TRBD2. V trimming: 4 bases; J trimming: 4 bases; junction bases outside the gene matches: 8. In germline, CDR1 is MDHEN, CDR2 SYDVKM. The CDR3 is 16 amino acids. The DNA for the CDR3 is TGTGCCAGCAGTTCGCCAGCGGGAGGTCCGTACAATGAGCAGTTCTTC. Protein sequence: CASSSPAGGPYNEQFF. Full variable domain (remainder filled in from reference TRBV28 and TRBJ2-1): DVKVTQSSRYLVKRTGEKVFLECVQDMDHENMFWYRQDPGLGLRLIYFSYDVKMKEKGDIPEGYSVSREKKERFSLILESASTNQTSMYLCASSSPAGGPYNEQFFGPGTRLTVL.

The CDR3 DNA reads TGTGCCAGCAGCGTAAGACTGGACAGGGAGCAGTTCTTC. Encoded protein: CASSVRLDREQFF. This chain joins TRBV9 and TRBJ2-1, with TRBD1 matching 7 bases. The germline CDR1 and CDR2 sequences are SGDLS and YYNGEE. The ends lost 1 base at V and 10 bases at J; junction bases unmatched: 5. This CDR3 is 13 amino acids long.

This chain links TRBV6-5 with TRBJ2-5; 9 bases fit TRBD1. The CDR3 is 13 amino acids. CDR1 MNHEY and CDR2 SVGAGI come from the germline V gene. V dropped 8 bases and J dropped 11; count of bases not matched to a gene: 12. The CDR3 DNA sequence: TGTGCCAGCGGCCGGACAGGGGACGGGAAGCAGTACTTC. This sequence encodes CASGRTGDGKQYF.

Comment on this clone: The sample holds other DNA sequences that translate to the same CDR3. This chain uses TRBV27 with TRBJ2-3; maybe TRBD2 (5 bases). This CDR3 comprises 12 residues. V gave up 3 bases and J gave up 5 bases, with 6 bases separating them. CDR1 is MNHEY and CDR2 is SMNVEV in the germline V gene (reference sequence). CDR3 nucleotides: TGTGCCAGCAGTTTTCGGGGAGATACGCAGTATTTT. As protein: CASSFRGDTQYF.

This clone was seen only a few times. The genes are TRBV29-1 and TRBJ2-7, with 9 positions matching TRBD1. V was clipped by 5 bases and J by 4 bases; unmatched bases: 12. The CDR3 consists of 15 residues. Looked up from germline, CDR1 is SQVTM and CDR2 is ANQGSEA. The CDR3 nucleotides are TGCAGCGTTTATATGGGACAGGGAGTTTCTTACGAGCAGTACTTC. It specifies CSVYMGQGVSYEQYF.

The genes are TRBV28 and TRBJ1-1; D ambiguous. Germline assignment: CDR1 MDHEN and CDR2 SYDVKM. Trimming shortened V by 6 bases and J by 8 bases, and 13 bases separated the two germline ends. This CDR3 spans 12 amino acids. Here the CDR3 reads CASRNLIKEAFF. DNA for the CDR3: TGTGCCAGCAGGAACTTAATCAAGGAAGCTTTCTTT. Drawing the rest from reference TRBV28 and TRBJ1-1, the complete variable domain is DVKVTQSSRYLVKRTGEKVFLECVQDMDHENMFWYRQDPGLGLRLIYFSYDVKMKEKGDIPEGYSVSREKKERFSLILESASTNQTSMYLCASRNLIKEAFFGQGTRLTVV.

The chain carries TRBV28 and TRBJ1-6; D is uncertain. The CDR3 contains 14 residues. With 7 bases removed from V and 2 bases from J, the gap between germline ends came to 9 bases. Germline V gene lookup returns CDR1 MDHEN and CDR2 SYDVKM. The CDR3 region is CASIGETYNSPLHF. CDR3 DNA sequence: TGTGCCAGCATCGGGGAAACCTATAATTCACCCCTCCACTTT.

The chain combines TRBV7-2 with TRBJ2-5; TRBD2 aligns across 13 bases. CDR1 SGHTA and CDR2 FQGNSA come from the germline V gene. V dropped 4 bases and J dropped 6; count of bases not matched to a gene: 5. The CDR3 runs 15 residues. Written as DNA, the CDR3 is TGTGCCAGCAGCTCAGAACTAGCGGGAGGGCAGACCCAGTACTTC. Its translation: CASSSELAGGQTQYF. Filled out from reference TRBV7-2 and TRBJ2-5, the complete variable domain reads GAGVSQSPSNKVTEKGKDVELRCDPISGHTALYWYRQSLGQGLEFLIYFQGNSAPDKSGLPSDRFSAERTGGSVSTLTIQRTQQEDSAVYLCASSSELAGGQTQYFGPGTRLLVL.

The chain combines TRBV7-9 with TRBJ2-1; 9 bases agree with TRBD2. V shed 2 bases, J shed 9 bases, and the junction held 11 bases outside the gene matches. This CDR3 has 16 residues. CDR1 is SEHNR, CDR2 FQNEAQ, per germline (reference sequence). The CDR3 spells CASSLNLGGRAGEQFF. The CDR3 bases are TGTGCCAGCAGCTTAAATTTGGGCGGGAGGGCCGGTGAGCAGTTCTTC.